This T cell receptor (beta chain) originates from a study of CD8 T cells in Susac syndrome. TEMRA cells were FACS-enriched, while CD8+ and CD4+ T cells were negatively isolated. cDNA came from about 0.51 to 1 ug RNA primed by random hexamers. From the immunoSEQ multiplex PCR reads, TCRdb called clonotypes with MiXCR, one entry per CDR3 protein. The sample lists about 300,000 distinct CDR3 sequences, about 88% occurring once. The CDR3 has 21 residues. This sequence was found in a human donor with multiple sclerosis. The chain couples TRBV1 to TRBJ2-7; no check of the table's D call, TRBD2, against the DNA was made. TRBV1 represents a pseudogene. Material for sequencing was CD8+ T cells from PBMCs. The CDR3 DNA is TGCACCAGCAGCCAAGTCGGACTAGCGGGGACGGCGGTTGGGCCTTGCTACGAGCAGTACTTC. It translates to CTSSQVGLAGTAVGPCYEQYF.